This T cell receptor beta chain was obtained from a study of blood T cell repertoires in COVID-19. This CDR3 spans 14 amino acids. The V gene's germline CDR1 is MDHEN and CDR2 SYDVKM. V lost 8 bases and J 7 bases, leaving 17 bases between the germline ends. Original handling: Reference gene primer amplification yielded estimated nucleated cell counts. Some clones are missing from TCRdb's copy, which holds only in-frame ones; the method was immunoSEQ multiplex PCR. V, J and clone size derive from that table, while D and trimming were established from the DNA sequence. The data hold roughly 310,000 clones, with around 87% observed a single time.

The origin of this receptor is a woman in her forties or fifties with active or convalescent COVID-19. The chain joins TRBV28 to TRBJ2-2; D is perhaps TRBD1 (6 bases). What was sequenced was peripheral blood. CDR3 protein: CASQGNTGGGELFF. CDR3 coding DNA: TGTGCCAGCCAGGGGAACACCGGCGGCGGGGAGCTGTTTTTT.